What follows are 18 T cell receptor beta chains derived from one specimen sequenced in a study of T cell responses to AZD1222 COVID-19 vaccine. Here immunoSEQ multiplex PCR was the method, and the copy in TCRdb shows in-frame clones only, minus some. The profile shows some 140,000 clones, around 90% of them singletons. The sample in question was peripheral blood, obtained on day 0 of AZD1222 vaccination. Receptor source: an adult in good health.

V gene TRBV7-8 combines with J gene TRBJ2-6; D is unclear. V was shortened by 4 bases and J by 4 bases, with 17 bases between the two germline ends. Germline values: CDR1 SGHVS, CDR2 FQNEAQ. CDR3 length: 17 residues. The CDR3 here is CASSSSVVLIGANVLTF. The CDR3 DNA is TGTGCCAGCAGCTCGAGTGTCGTACTGATAGGGGCCAACGTCCTGACTTTC.

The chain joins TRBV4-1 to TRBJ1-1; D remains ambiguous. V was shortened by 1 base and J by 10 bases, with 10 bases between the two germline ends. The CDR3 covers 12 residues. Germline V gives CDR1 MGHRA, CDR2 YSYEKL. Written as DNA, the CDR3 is TGCGCCAGCAGCCAAGGGGGTCTGGGAGCTTTCTTT. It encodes CASSQGGLGAFF.

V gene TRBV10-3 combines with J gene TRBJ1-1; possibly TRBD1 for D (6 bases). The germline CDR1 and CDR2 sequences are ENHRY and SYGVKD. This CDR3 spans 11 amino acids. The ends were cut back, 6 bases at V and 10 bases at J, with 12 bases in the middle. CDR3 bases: TGTGCCATCAGACAGGGTTTGCGAGCTTTCTTT. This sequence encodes CAIRQGLRAFF.

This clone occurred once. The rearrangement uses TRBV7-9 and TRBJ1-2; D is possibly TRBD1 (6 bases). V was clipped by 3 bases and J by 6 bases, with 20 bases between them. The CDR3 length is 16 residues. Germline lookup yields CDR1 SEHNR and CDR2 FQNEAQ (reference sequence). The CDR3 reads CASSFISLGRGDGYTF. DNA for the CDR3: TGTGCCAGCAGCTTTATCAGCTTAGGCAGGGGTGATGGCTACACCTTC.

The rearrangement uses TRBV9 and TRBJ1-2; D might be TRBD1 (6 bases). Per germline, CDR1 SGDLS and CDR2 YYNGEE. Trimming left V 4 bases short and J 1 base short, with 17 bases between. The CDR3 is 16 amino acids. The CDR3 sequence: CASSPGGGNLNYGYTF. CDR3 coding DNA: TGTGCCAGCAGCCCCGGGGGGGGCAACCTTAACTATGGCTACACCTTC.

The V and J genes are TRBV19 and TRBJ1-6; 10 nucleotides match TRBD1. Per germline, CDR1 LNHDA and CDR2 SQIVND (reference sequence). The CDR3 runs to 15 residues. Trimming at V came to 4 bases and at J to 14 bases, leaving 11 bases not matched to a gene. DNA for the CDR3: TGTGCCAGTAGTACGACAGGGGGCACACGTTTGGCCCTCCACTTT. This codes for CASSTTGGTRLALHF.

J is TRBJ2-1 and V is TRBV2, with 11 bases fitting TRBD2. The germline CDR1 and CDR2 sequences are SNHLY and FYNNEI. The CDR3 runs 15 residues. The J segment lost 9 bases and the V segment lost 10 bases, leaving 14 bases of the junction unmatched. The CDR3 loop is CANRPLAGGGPEQFF. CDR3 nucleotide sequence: TGTGCCAACCGACCCCTAGCGGGAGGAGGTCCTGAGCAGTTCTTC. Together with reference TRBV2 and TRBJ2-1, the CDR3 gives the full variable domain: EPEVTQTPSHQVTQMGQEVILRCVPISNHLYFYWYRQILGQKVEFLVSFYNNEISEKSEIFDDQFSVERPDGSNFTLKIRSTKLEDSAMYFCANRPLAGGGPEQFFGPGTRLTVL.

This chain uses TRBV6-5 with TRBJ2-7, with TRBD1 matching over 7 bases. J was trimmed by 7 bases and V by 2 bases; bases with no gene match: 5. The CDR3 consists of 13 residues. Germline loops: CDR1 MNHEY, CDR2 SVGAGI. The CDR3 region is CASSYRTGGEQYF. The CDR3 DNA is TGTGCCAGCAGTTACCGGACAGGAGGAGAGCAGTACTTC.

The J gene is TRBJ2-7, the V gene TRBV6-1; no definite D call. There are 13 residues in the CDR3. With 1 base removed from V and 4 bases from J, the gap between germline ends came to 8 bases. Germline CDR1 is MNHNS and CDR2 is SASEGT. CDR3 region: CASSEVHGYEQYF. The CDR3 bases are TGTGCCAGCAGTGAAGTCCACGGGTACGAGCAGTACTTC.

The CDR3 DNA follows: TGTGCCAGCAGCGAAGGACCTACCCCCTACGAGCAGTACTTC. Protein product: CASSEGPTPYEQYF. The J gene is TRBJ2-7, the V gene TRBV5-6; D unclear. This CDR3 is 14 amino acids long. Germline V gene lookup returns CDR1 SGHDT and CDR2 YYEEEE. Trimming removed 4 bases from V and 2 bases from J, with 13 bases in between.

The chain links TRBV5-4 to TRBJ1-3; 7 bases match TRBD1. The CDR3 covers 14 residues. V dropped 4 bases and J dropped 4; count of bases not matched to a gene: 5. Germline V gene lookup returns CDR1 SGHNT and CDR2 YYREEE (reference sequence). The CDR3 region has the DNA TGTGCCAGCAGCCGGGCAGGGGGAGGAAACACCATATATTTT. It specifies CASSRAGGGNTIYF. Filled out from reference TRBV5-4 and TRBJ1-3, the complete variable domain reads ETGVTQSPTHLIKTRGQQVTLRCSSQSGHNTVSWYQQALGQGPQFIFQYYREEENGRGNFPPRFSGLQFPNYSSELNVNALELDDSALYLCASSRAGGGNTIYFGEGSWLTVV.

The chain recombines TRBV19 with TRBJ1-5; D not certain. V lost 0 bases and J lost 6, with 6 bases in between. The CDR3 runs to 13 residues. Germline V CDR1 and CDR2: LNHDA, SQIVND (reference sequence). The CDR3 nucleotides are TGTGCCAGTAGTATAGATCGGAGTCAGCCCCAGCATTTT. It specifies CASSIDRSQPQHF.

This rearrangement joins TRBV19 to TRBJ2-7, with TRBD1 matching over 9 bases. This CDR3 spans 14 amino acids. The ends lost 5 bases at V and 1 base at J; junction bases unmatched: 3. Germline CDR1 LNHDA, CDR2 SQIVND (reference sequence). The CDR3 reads CASSPGTGSYEQYF. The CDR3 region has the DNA TGTGCCAGTAGTCCCGGGACAGGGTCCTACGAGCAGTACTTC.

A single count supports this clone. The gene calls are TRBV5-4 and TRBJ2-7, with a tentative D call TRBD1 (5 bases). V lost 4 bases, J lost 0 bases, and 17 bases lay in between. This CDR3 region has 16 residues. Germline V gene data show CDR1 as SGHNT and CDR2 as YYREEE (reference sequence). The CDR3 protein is CASSRGHSGNSYEQYF. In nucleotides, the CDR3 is TGTGCCAGCAGCAGAGGACACAGTGGCAACTCCTACGAGCAGTACTTC. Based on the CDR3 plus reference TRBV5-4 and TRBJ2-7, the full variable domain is ETGVTQSPTHLIKTRGQQVTLRCSSQSGHNTVSWYQQALGQGPQFIFQYYREEENGRGNFPPRFSGLQFPNYSSELNVNALELDDSALYLCASSRGHSGNSYEQYFGPGTRLTVT.

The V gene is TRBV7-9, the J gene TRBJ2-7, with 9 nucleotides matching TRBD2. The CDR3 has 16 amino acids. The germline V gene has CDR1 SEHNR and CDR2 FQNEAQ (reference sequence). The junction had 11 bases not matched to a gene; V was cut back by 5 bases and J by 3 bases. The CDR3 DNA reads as TGTGCCAGCAGCCCGTCGGCCGGGACTAGCAGCTACGAGCAGTACTTC. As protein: CASSPSAGTSSYEQYF. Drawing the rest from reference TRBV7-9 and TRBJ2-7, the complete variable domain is DTGVSQNPRHKITKRGQNVTFRCDPISEHNRLYWYRQTLGQGPEFLTYFQNEAQLEKSRLLSDRFSAERPKGSFSTLEIQRTEQGDSAMYLCASSPSAGTSSYEQYFGPGTRLTVT.

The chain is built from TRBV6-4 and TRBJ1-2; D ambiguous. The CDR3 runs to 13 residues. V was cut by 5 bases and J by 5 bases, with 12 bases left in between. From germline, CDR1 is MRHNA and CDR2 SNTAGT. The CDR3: CASSPGYPYGYTF. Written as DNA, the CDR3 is TGTGCCAGCAGTCCGGGGTACCCTTATGGCTACACCTTC.

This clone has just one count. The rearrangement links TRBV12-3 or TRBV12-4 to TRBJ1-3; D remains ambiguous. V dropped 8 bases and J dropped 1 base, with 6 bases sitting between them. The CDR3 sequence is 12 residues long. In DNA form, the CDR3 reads TGTGCCAGCGGCCTTTCTGGAAACACCATATATTTT. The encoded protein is CASGLSGNTIYF.

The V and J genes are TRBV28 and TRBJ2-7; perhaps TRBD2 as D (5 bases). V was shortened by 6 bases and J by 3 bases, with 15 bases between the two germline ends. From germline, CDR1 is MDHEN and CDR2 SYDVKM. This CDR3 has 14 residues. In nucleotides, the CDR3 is TGTGCCAGCAGGGACTCGCCCGTTCACTACGAGCAGTACTTC. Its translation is CASRDSPVHYEQYF.